The rows below give T cell receptor beta chains drawn from one sample of a study of T-cell memory formation after mild COVID-19. TCRdb called the 5' RACE reads again in MiXCR, with one record for every CDR3 protein. This table holds about 470,000 distinct CDR3 sequences, 15% to 20% found once. The source material was PBMCs or a T cell subset sorted from them (not recorded which). The receptors shown here come from an adult woman who had mild COVID-19 (a few samples of this study predate the infection). Cell type and time point are not known. The CDR3 runs from the conserved cysteine through the conserved F or W. A D gene is named only where the DNA matches it firmly. Size is omitted from some rows. Given values are once, few, many or a class for expanded clones.

abundance: .; j_gene: TRBJ1-1; v_gene: TRBV7-2; d_gene: .; CDR3aa: CASSLVAGVYTEAFF; CDR3nt: TGTGCCAGCAGCTTAGTTGCGGGTGTGTACACTGAAGCTTTCTTT
abundance: .; j_gene: TRBJ2-7; v_gene: TRBV27; d_gene: TRBD1; CDR3aa: CASSLRTGRYEQYF; CDR3nt: TGTGCCAGCAGTTTACGGACAGGACGCTACGAGCAGTACTTC
abundance: few; j_gene: TRBJ2-1; v_gene: TRBV6-5; d_gene: TRBD1; CDR3aa: CASSPPGQGADEQFF; CDR3nt: TGTGCCAGCAGCCCCCCGGGACAGGGGGCCGATGAGCAGTTCTTC
abundance: .; j_gene: TRBJ1-2; v_gene: TRBV30; d_gene: .; CDR3aa: CAWTAQTFYGYTF; CDR3nt: TGTGCCTGGACGGCACAGACATTCTATGGCTACACCTTC
abundance: .; j_gene: TRBJ2-2; v_gene: TRBV29-1; d_gene: .; CDR3aa: CSARGAGELFF; CDR3nt: TGCAGCGCCAGGGGCGCCGGGGAGCTGTTTTTT
abundance: .; j_gene: TRBJ1-1; v_gene: TRBV9; d_gene: .; CDR3aa: CASSVVGGPTEAFF; CDR3nt: TGTGCCAGCAGCGTAGTAGGAGGGCCCACTGAAGCTTTCTTT
abundance: few; j_gene: TRBJ1-1; v_gene: TRBV6-2/TRBV6-3; d_gene: TRBD1; CDR3aa: CASSLYQGDTEAFF; CDR3nt: TGTGCCAGCAGTCTCTATCAGGGGGACACTGAAGCTTTCTTT
abundance: few; j_gene: TRBJ1-4; v_gene: TRBV5-5; d_gene: .; CDR3aa: CASSFGDATNEKLFF; CDR3nt: TGTGCCAGCAGCTTTGGGGACGCAACTAATGAAAAACTGTTTTTT
abundance: .; j_gene: TRBJ1-5; v_gene: TRBV6-6; d_gene: TRBD1; CDR3aa: CASRQGTGSSNQPQHF; CDR3nt: TGTGCCAGCAGGCAAGGGACAGGGAGTTCCAATCAGCCCCAGCATTTT
abundance: few; j_gene: TRBJ2-4; v_gene: TRBV14; d_gene: .; CDR3aa: CASSQAIGGTSAKNIQYF; CDR3nt: TGTGCCAGCAGCCAAGCGATCGGGGGCACGTCGGCCAAAAACATTCAGTACTTC
abundance: .; j_gene: TRBJ2-1; v_gene: TRBV4-1; d_gene: TRBD2; CDR3aa: CASSQDERGLHNEQFF; CDR3nt: TGCGCCAGCAGCCAAGACGAGCGGGGGCTTCACAATGAGCAGTTCTTC
abundance: few; j_gene: TRBJ2-1; v_gene: TRBV5-1; d_gene: TRBD2; CDR3aa: CASSWTSGGARRDVFF; CDR3nt: TGCGCCAGCAGCTGGACTAGCGGGGGGGCCCGGCGGGACGTGTTCTTC
abundance: once; j_gene: TRBJ1-1; v_gene: TRBV24-1; d_gene: .; CDR3aa: CATSETEAFF; CDR3nt: TGTGCCACCAGTGAAACTGAAGCTTTCTTT
abundance: .; j_gene: TRBJ1-4; v_gene: TRBV27; d_gene: .; CDR3aa: CASSLSFRYGEKLFF; CDR3nt: TGTGCCAGCAGTTTATCCTTCCGGTACGGTGAAAAACTGTTTTTT
abundance: .; j_gene: TRBJ2-7; v_gene: TRBV20-1; d_gene: .; CDR3aa: CSASPGLSSYEQYF; CDR3nt: TGCAGTGCTAGTCCGGGCCTGAGCTCCTACGAGCAGTACTTC
abundance: many; j_gene: TRBJ2-4; v_gene: TRBV12-3/TRBV12-4; d_gene: TRBD2; CDR3aa: CASSPGVGIWGLAENKNIQYF; CDR3nt: TGTGCCAGCAGTCCCGGCGTTGGTATTTGGGGACTAGCGGAAAACAAAAACATTCAGTACTTC